This T cell receptor beta chain was documented in a study of blood T cell repertoires in COVID-19. About the study: Samples came from the United States, Italy and Spain, spanning acute and convalescent COVID-19. Nucleic acid was either cDNA or gDNA, and it came from T cells, B-cell-depleted T cells, or PBMCs.

Original data processing: Amplification of reference gene primers was used by the study to estimate nucleated cell counts. TCRdb keeps only in-frame clones here, not all; method: immunoSEQ multiplex PCR. D and trimming come from the DNA, and the V and J calls and clone size come from that table. Of about 300,000 clones in the sample, roughly 84% are singletons; the top ten hold roughly 1.6%. The CDR3 is 13 residues long. The V gene's germline CDR1 is SGHRS and CDR2 YFSETQ. V lost 0 bases and J lost 9, with 10 bases in between. This clone was counted a single time. Patients in Seattle were enrolled during active infection, then followed longitudinally.

The sequenced sample was peripheral blood. V is TRBV5-1 and J is TRBJ2-1; D not resolved. The sequence was obtained from a human donor with COVID-19, enrolled during active disease. The donor label of this sample is uncertain. CDR3 loop: CASSLDLAGEQFF. CDR3 DNA sequence: TGCGCCAGCAGCTTGGATTTGGCAGGTGAGCAGTTCTTC.